The source of this TCR beta chain is a study of T-cell reconstitution after alpha-beta-depleted transplantation in children. Preparation of the TCRbeta library was carried out with unique molecular identifiers. TCRdb recomputed calls from the PCR reads with MiXCR, one row per CDR3 protein. The sample carries 500,000 to 750,000 distinct CDR3 sequences, approximately 12% recorded once. This clonotype was seen many times. The sequence was obtained from a male patient between 10 and 17 years old who had a stem cell transplant for acute myeloid leukemia, so the T cells may come from the graft donor. This specimen was PBMCs, mostly from graft donor cells, taken 360 days after TCRalphabeta/CD19-depleted stem cell transplant.

The CDR3 is CASSPIHSGFQETQYF. CDR3 DNA: TGTGCCAGCAGCCCCATCCATAGCGGGTTCCAAGAGACCCAGTACTTC. V and J are TRBV7-2 and TRBJ2-5, with 7 bases aligning to TRBD2. CDR3 size: 16 residues. The germline gives CDR1 SGHTA, CDR2 FQGNSA. After removal of 5 bases from V and 1 base from J, the junction contained 10 bases not matched to a gene. Combining the CDR3 with reference TRBV7-2 and TRBJ2-5 gives the whole variable domain GAGVSQSPSNKVTEKGKDVELRCDPISGHTALYWYRQSLGQGLEFLIYFQGNSAPDKSGLPSDRFSAERTGGSVSTLTIQRTQQEDSAVYLCASSPIHSGFQETQYFGPGTRLLVL.